The subject of this entry is one T cell receptor (beta chain). The PCR used 60 Vbeta and 13 Jbeta primers. This table comes from immunoSEQ multiplex PCR, and its TCRdb copy is limited to in-frame clones, with some not included. The repertoire consists of approximately 150,000 clones, with around 81% occurring once and the leading ten covering roughly an eighth. The record originates from a study of cytomegalovirus exposure and HLA in healthy donors. The V gene lost 5 bases and the J gene lost 5 bases, with 13 bases spanning the gap. The CDR3 contains 14 residues. Germline lookup yields CDR1 SGHTA and CDR2 FQGTGA.

This clonotype was obtained from a woman between 50 and 59 years old in good health and CMV-seronegative. The sample comprised PBMCs. The V call is TRBV7-3, the J call TRBJ1-5; TRBD1 might be the D (6 bases). The CDR3 spells CASSKYREDQPQHF. The CDR3 bases are TGTGCCAGCAGCAAATACAGGGAAGATCAGCCCCAGCATTTT.